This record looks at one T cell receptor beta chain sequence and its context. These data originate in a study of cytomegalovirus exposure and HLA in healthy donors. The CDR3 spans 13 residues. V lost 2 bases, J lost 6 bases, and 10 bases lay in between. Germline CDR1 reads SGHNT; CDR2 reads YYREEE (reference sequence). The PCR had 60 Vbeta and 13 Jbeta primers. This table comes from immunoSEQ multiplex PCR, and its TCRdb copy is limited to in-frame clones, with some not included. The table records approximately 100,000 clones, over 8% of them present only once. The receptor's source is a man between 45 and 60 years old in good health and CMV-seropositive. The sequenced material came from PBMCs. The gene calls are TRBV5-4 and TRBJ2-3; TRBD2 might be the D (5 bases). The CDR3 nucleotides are TGTGCCAGCAGCTTAGGACTTTTGGATACGCAGTATTTT. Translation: CASSLGLLDTQYF.